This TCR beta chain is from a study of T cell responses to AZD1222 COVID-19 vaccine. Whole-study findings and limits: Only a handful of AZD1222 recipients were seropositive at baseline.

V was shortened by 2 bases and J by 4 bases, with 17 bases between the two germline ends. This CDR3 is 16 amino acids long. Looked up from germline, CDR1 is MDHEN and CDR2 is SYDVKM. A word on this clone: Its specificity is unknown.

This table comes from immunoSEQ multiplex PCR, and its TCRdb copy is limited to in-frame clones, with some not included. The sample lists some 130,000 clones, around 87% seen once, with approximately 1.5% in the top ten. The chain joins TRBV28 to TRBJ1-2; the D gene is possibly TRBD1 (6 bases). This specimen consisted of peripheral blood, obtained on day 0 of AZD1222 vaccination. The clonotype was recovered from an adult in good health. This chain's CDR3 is CASSLDMRRGGYGYTF. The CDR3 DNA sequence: TGTGCCAGCAGTTTAGACATGCGTAGGGGGGGCTATGGCTACACCTTC.